This TCR beta chain was documented in a study of blood T cells in healthy people across ages. Study-level findings and limits: One million T cells yielded diversity estimates that were considered underestimates.

With a J-beta primer mix and a sample-barcoded 5' primer, a second PCR ran about 7 to 12 cycles. TCRdb fed the 5' RACE reads into MiXCR, producing one record per CDR3 protein. The data show 1.5 million to 1.8 million distinct CDR3 sequences, about 45% seen once. Donor samples were obtained from healthy Caucasian individuals from Russia, aged about 6 to 95. The CDR3 is 14 amino acids. Trimming stripped 3 bases from V and 6 bases from J, with 15 bases between. Germline loops: CDR1 SQVTM, CDR2 ANQGSEA. Remarks on this clonotype: Its antigen is undetermined.

The source of this sequence is a woman under 30 in good health. The sequenced material came from blood. The chain joins TRBV29-1 to TRBJ2-1; maybe TRBD2 (5 bases). The CDR3 bases are TGCAGCGTTGATTCTAACGGGGAGCTCAATGAGCAGTTCTTC. Amino acids: CSVDSNGELNEQFF.